The 5 T cell receptor beta chains below come from one sample, sequenced in a study of technical replicates of blood from a few donors. Sequenced by immunoSEQ multiplex PCR; TCRdb stores in-frame clones only, minus some. The sample includes some 76,000 clones, 90% to 95% seen only once; the top ten take approximately 0.4%. The specimen was T cells isolated from PBMCs. The receptors derive from a human donor in good health.

The V and J genes are TRBV4-2 and TRBJ2-7, with 9 bases matching TRBD1. The CDR3 extends over 15 amino acids. Germline CDR1 is LGHNA and CDR2 is YNFKEQ. J was trimmed by 2 bases and V by 1 base; bases with no gene match: 3. In DNA, the CDR3 is TGTGCCAGCAGCCAAGGGACAGGGGCCGCCTACGAGCAGTACTTC. Translating it yields CASSQGTGAAYEQYF.

V gene TRBV19 combines with J gene TRBJ1-5; 9 bases are a match to TRBD1. Germline V gives CDR1 LNHDA, CDR2 SQIVND (reference sequence). Unmatched junction bases numbered 5, after V lost 5 bases and J lost 6 bases. The CDR3 contains 14 residues. The DNA for the CDR3 is TGTGCCAGTAGTGACGGGACAGGGATTCAGCCCCAGCATTTT. Encoded protein: CASSDGTGIQPQHF.

V and J are TRBV6-6 and TRBJ1-3, with 7 positions matching TRBD1. CDR3 length equals 14 residues. After removal of 2 bases from V and 2 bases from J, the junction contained 0 bases not matched to a gene. The germline V gene has CDR1 MNHNY and CDR2 SVGAGI (reference sequence). The DNA of the CDR3 is TGTGCCAGCAGTTACCAGGGGGCTGGAAACACCATATATTTT. Translation gives CASSYQGAGNTIYF.

This clone was seen a single time. This chain connects TRBV6-5 to TRBJ2-7; 8 bases align to TRBD2. J was trimmed by 5 bases and V by 0 bases; bases with no gene match: 3. The CDR3 length is 14 residues. Germline values: CDR1 MNHEY, CDR2 SVGAGI. Here the CDR3 DNA reads TGTGCCAGCAGTTACTCCGGGACTAGGAACGAGCAGTACTTC. Translated: CASSYSGTRNEQYF.

This chain links TRBV10-2 with TRBJ1-1; D possibly corresponds to TRBD1 (5 bases). CDR1 and CDR2 (germline): WSHSY, SAAADI. Trimming took off 6 bases at V and 1 base at J, with 9 bases between the two ends. This CDR3 has 13 residues. CDR3 amino acids: CASRGAQNTEAFF. As DNA, the CDR3 is TGCGCCAGCAGAGGGGCGCAGAACACTGAAGCTTTCTTT.